The 24 T cell receptor beta chains below all came from one sample that was sequenced in a study of shared clonotypes between healthy human individuals. Assay: immunoSEQ multiplex PCR; the TCRdb copy retains only in-frame clones and omits some. The table records more than 400,000 clones, around four fifths of them present only once. What was sequenced was PBMCs. All receptors come from a woman in her 40s in good health. Some clones in this sample may be carry-over from other donors' samples.

J is TRBJ1-1 and V is TRBV5-1; tentatively, D is TRBD1 (6 bases). The CDR3 contains 15 residues. V was cut by 6 bases and J by 4 bases, with 19 bases left in between. Germline lookup yields CDR1 SGHRS and CDR2 YFSETQ. This chain's CDR3 is CASTLSTDSGTEAFF. As DNA, the CDR3 is TGCGCCAGCACCCTGTCGACGGACAGCGGCACTGAAGCTTTCTTT.

V and J are TRBV28 and TRBJ2-5; either TRBD1 or TRBD2 may supply D (5 bases each). The J call may not be correct, given that the DNA end is closer to TRBJ2-7. The CDR3 consists of 17 residues. Germline lookup yields CDR1 MDHEN and CDR2 SYDVKM. CDR3 amino acids: CASSGHDPGRRYYEQYF. CDR3 DNA sequence: TGTGCCAGCAGTGGACACGATCCGGGACGCCGGTACTACGAGCAGTACTTC.

The chain combines TRBV7-8 with TRBJ1-3; 8 bases agree with TRBD1. V lost 1 base and J lost 4; bases outside the gene matches: 6. This CDR3 has 16 residues. Germline CDR1 is SGHVS and CDR2 is FQNEAQ. In DNA form, the CDR3 reads TGTGCCAGCAGCTTAGGGATTACAGGGGGAGGAAACACCATATATTTT. Its translation: CASSLGITGGGNTIYF.

V gene TRBV27 combines with J gene TRBJ1-6, with no clear D. The germline gives CDR1 MNHEY, CDR2 SMNVEV (reference sequence). Trimming pared 7 bases from V and 0 bases from J, leaving 10 bases between. The CDR3 totals 15 residues. CDR3 sequence reads: CASKGGNSYNSPLHF. CDR3 nucleotide sequence: TGTGCCAGCAAGGGCGGGAACTCCTATAATTCACCCCTCCACTTT.

The chain is built from TRBV15 and TRBJ1-4; tentative D call: TRBD1 (5 bases). The CDR3 has 18 residues. V dropped 0 bases and J dropped 8 bases, with 22 bases sitting between them. CDR1 is LNHNV and CDR2 is YYDKDF in the germline V gene (reference sequence). This CDR3 reads CATSRDLILWGVQEKLFF. In DNA form, the CDR3 reads TGTGCCACCAGCAGAGATCTAATTTTGTGGGGGGTTCAAGAAAAACTGTTTTTT.

The J gene is TRBJ2-1, the V gene TRBV29-1; perhaps TRBD1 as D (6 bases). V was trimmed by 3 bases and J by 7 bases, leaving 16 bases between them. CDR3 size: 14 residues. Germline values: CDR1 SQVTM, CDR2 ANQGSEA. In DNA form, the CDR3 reads TGCAGCGTTGAGTTGACAGGCTTAAGGAATGAGCAGTTCTTC. Its protein is CSVELTGLRNEQFF.

The chain carries TRBV14 and TRBJ2-1; 7 bases agree with TRBD2. The germline V gene encodes CDR1 SGHDN and CDR2 FVKESK. There are 18 residues in the CDR3. V lost 2 bases to trimming and J lost 2 bases; unmatched junction nucleotides: 12. Here the CDR3 reads CASSQRALAGVTYNEQFF. The CDR3 DNA follows: TGTGCCAGCAGCCAAAGGGCCCTCGCGGGAGTAACCTACAATGAGCAGTTCTTC.

This sequence joins TRBV7-6 and TRBJ2-5; a possible D gene is TRBD2 (6 bases). The CDR3 loop spans 13 amino acids. Trimming took 3 bases from V and 5 from J, leaving 10 bases between them. Germline lookup yields CDR1 SGHVS and CDR2 FNYEAQ. This chain's CDR3 is CASSLEGHETQYF. CDR3 sequence (DNA): TGTGCCAGCAGCTTGGAGGGGCACGAGACCCAGTACTTC.

The V call is TRBV4-1, the J call TRBJ2-1; TRBD2 agrees at 8 bases. The CDR3 is 21 amino acids. V dropped 4 bases and J dropped 7; count of bases not matched to a gene: 27. In germline, CDR1 is MGHRA, CDR2 YSYEKL. CDR3 region: CASSRLNPPDPSSGRGNEQFF. CDR3 sequence (DNA): TGCGCCAGCAGCCGACTCAACCCCCCCGATCCCAGCAGCGGGAGAGGGAATGAGCAGTTCTTC.

This clone was counted a few times. An end of the junction differs from the germline gene, which may be a read error. This chain joins TRBV5-1 and TRBJ2-1; 11 bases are shared with TRBD2. Per the germline V gene, CDR1 is SGHRS and CDR2 is YFSETQ. This CDR3 comprises 13 residues. The CDR3 protein is CASSLDVSGRAVF. CDR3 nucleotides: TGCGCCAGCAGCTTGGATGTTAGCGGGAGGGCAGTCTTC.

The chain uses TRBV7-9 and TRBJ2-7, with 7 positions matching TRBD1. CDR3 length: 13 residues. J lost 3 bases, V lost 6 bases, and 5 bases had no gene match. Germline CDR1 SEHNR, CDR2 FQNEAQ (reference sequence). The CDR3 protein is CASSRDRFYEQYF. The CDR3 bases are TGTGCCAGCAGTCGGGACAGATTCTACGAGCAGTACTTC.

V is TRBV2 and J is TRBJ2-7; maybe TRBD2 (5 bases). CDR1 is SNHLY and CDR2 is FYNNEI in the germline V gene. The CDR3 totals 13 residues. Trimming removed 11 bases from V and 3 bases from J, with 17 bases in between. DNA for the CDR3: TGTGCCCGGGGTCGGACTCCTGGCTACGAGCAGTACTTC. Residues: CARGRTPGYEQYF.

The sample holds one count of this clone. The chain employs TRBV28 and TRBJ1-2; 12 bases agree with TRBD1. The trim removed 8 bases at V and 4 bases at J, leaving 8 bases unmatched. This CDR3 has 15 amino acids. Germline V gives CDR1 MDHEN, CDR2 SYDVKM. CDR3 protein: CASRPGTGGGYGYTF. The CDR3 region has the DNA TGTGCCAGCCGACCCGGGACAGGGGGCGGCTATGGCTACACCTTC.

The chain carries TRBV7-8 and TRBJ2-5, with D unclear. Germline V gives CDR1 SGHVS, CDR2 FQNEAQ. The CDR3 length is 16 residues. Trimming left V 5 bases short and J 1 base short, with 17 bases between. CDR3 bases: TGTGCCAGCAGCCCCTCCCGCACCAGGTCCCAAGAGACCCAGTACTTC. It codes for CASSPSRTRSQETQYF.

As to this clone: A much more abundant neighbour one base away suggests this may be a read error. Additional DNA sequences in this sample encode the identical CDR3. V usage is TRBV30 and J usage is TRBJ2-5; D call uncertain. There are 13 residues in the CDR3. Trimming took off 0 bases at V and 5 bases at J, with 10 bases between the two ends. Per the germline V gene, CDR1 is GTSNPN and CDR2 is SVGIG (reference sequence). This CDR3 is CAWSVGWQETQYF. The CDR3 bases are TGTGCCTGGAGTGTAGGGTGGCAGGAGACCCAGTACTTC.

About this clone: The sample holds other DNA sequences that translate to the same CDR3. The chain couples TRBV9 to TRBJ2-3, with TRBD2 matching over 12 bases. This CDR3 contains 15 residues. Germline values: CDR1 SGDLS, CDR2 YYNGEE. Trimming cost V 3 bases and J 3 bases; bases outside gene matches: 2. CDR3 residues: CASSATSGSTDTQYF. In nucleotides, the CDR3 is TGTGCCAGCAGCGCGACTAGCGGGAGTACAGATACGCAGTATTTT.

The count of this clone is one. The rearrangement links TRBV5-1 to TRBJ2-7, with TRBD1 as a possible D gene (5 bases). Trimming cost V 0 bases and J 0 bases, with 13 bases left between them. CDR3 length: 16 residues. Germline assignment: CDR1 SGHRS and CDR2 YFSETQ. The CDR3 region has the DNA TGCGCCAGCAGCTTGGAACCAGTCCAGGGCTCCTACGAGCAGTACTTC. This gives the protein CASSLEPVQGSYEQYF.

The chain links TRBV28 to TRBJ2-3; no reliable D call. The CDR3 contains 14 residues. V was shortened by 10 bases and J by 2 bases, with 16 bases between the two germline ends. Germline CDR1 reads MDHEN; CDR2 reads SYDVKM. The CDR3, as DNA: TGTGCCACCGCAGAAAGTGGAAACACAGATACGCAGTATTTT. This sequence encodes CATAESGNTDTQYF.

V usage is TRBV30 and J usage is TRBJ1-2; D uncertain. Trimming took off 4 bases at V and 1 base at J, with 13 bases between the two ends. This CDR3 is 14 amino acids long. Germline CDR1 GTSNPN, CDR2 SVGIG (reference sequence). CDR3 nucleotide sequence: TGTGCCTGGACCCCAAACAGAATTAACTATGGCTACACCTTC. Its protein is CAWTPNRINYGYTF.

J is TRBJ2-7 and V is TRBV11-2; D gene uncertain. The CDR3 length is 15 residues. V was pared by 1 base and J by 4 bases, with 14 bases between. Germline V CDR1 and CDR2: SGHAT, FQNNGV. The CDR3 spells CASSLGSQARYEQYF. CDR3 in DNA: TGTGCCAGCAGCTTAGGTTCGCAGGCCAGATACGAGCAGTACTTC.

This clone has more than one count but fewer than ten. The rearrangement uses TRBV5-1 and TRBJ2-2, with D perhaps TRBD1 (5 bases). The germline gives CDR1 SGHRS, CDR2 YFSETQ. V was cut by 0 bases and J by 2 bases, with 8 bases left in between. The CDR3 is made up of 15 amino acids. The CDR3 is CASSLGQINTGELFF. DNA of the CDR3: TGCGCCAGCAGCTTGGGACAGATAAACACCGGGGAGCTGTTTTTT.

CDR3 loop: CASEGDPWDNEQFF. CDR3 coding DNA: TGTGCCAGCGAAGGGGACCCATGGGACAATGAGCAGTTCTTC. This chain uses TRBV2 with TRBJ2-1; D may correspond to TRBD1 or TRBD2 (5 bases each). Between the trimmed V and J ends, which lost 8 bases and 5 bases, there was a span of 16 bases. This CDR3 contains 14 residues. CDR1 SNHLY and CDR2 FYNNEI come from the germline V gene.

This clone occurred many times. V usage is TRBV6-1 and J usage is TRBJ2-4; 7 nucleotides line up with TRBD1. V shed 1 base and J 15 bases; nucleotides not matched to a gene: 3. From germline, CDR1 is MNHNS and CDR2 SASEGT. CDR3 length: 11 residues. CDR3 nucleotide sequence: TGTGCCAGCAGTGAAGAAGGGGGCAGGTACTTC. The encoded protein is CASSEEGGRYF.

This rearrangement joins TRBV30 to TRBJ2-7; D is perhaps TRBD1 or TRBD2 (6 bases each). V was trimmed by 0 bases and J by 4 bases, leaving 16 bases between them. The CDR3 runs to 15 residues. Germline V lookup: CDR1 GTSNPN, CDR2 SVGIG (reference sequence). For the CDR3, the DNA is TGTGCCTGGAGTGTACGAAGGGGGGTTTGGTACGAGCAGTACTTC. Amino acids: CAWSVRRGVWYEQYF.